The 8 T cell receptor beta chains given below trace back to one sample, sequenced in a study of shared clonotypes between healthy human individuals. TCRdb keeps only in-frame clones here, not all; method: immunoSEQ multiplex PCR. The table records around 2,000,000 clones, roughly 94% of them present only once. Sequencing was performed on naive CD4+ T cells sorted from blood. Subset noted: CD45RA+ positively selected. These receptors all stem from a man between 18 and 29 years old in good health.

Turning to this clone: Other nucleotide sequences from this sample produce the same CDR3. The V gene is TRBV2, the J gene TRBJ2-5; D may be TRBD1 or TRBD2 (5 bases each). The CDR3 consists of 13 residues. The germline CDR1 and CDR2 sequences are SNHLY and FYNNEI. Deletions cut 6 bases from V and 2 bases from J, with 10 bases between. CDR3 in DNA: TGTGCCAGCAGCGGTGGGGGACAAGAGACCCAGTACTTC. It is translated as CASSGGGQETQYF.

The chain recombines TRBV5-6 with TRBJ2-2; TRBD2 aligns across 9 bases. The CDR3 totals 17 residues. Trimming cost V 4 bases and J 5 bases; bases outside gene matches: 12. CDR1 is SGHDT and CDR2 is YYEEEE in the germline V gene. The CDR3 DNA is TGTGCCAGCAGCAAAACCCCTAGCGGGGCTAAAACCGGGGAGCTGTTTTTT. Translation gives CASSKTPSGAKTGELFF.

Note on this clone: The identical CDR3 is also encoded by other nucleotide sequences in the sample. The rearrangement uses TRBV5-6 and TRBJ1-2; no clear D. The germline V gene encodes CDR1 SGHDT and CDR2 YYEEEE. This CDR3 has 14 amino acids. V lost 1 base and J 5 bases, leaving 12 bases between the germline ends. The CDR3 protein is CASSLFRGLYGYTF. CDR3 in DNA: TGTGCCAGCAGCTTGTTTAGAGGGTTATATGGCTACACCTTC.

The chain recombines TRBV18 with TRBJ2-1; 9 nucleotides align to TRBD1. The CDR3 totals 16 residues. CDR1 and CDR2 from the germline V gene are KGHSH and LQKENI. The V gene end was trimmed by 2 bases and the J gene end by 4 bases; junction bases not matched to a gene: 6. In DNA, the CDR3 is TGTGCCAGCTCACCAGCTTGGACAGGGGCTTACAATGAGCAGTTCTTC. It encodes CASSPAWTGAYNEQFF. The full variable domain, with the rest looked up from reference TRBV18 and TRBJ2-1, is NAGVMQNPRHLVRRRGQEARLRCSPMKGHSHVYWYRQLPEEGLKFMVYLQKENIIDESGMPKERFSAEFPKEGPSILRIQQVVRGDSAAYFCASSPAWTGAYNEQFFGPGTRLTVL.

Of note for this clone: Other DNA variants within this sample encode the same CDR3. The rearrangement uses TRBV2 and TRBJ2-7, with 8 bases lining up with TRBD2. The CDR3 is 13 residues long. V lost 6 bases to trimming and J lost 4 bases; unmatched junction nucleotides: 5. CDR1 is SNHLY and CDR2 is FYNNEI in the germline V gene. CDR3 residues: CASSREGVYEQYF. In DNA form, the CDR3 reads TGTGCCAGCAGCCGGGAGGGCGTTTACGAGCAGTACTTC.

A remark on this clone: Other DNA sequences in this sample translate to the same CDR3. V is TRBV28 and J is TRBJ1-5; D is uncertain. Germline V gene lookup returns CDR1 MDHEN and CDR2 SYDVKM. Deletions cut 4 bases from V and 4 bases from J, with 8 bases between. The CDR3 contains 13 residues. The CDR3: CASSSTRNQPQHF. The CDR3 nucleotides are TGTGCCAGCAGTTCCACCCGAAATCAGCCCCAGCATTTT. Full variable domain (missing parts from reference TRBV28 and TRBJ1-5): DVKVTQSSRYLVKRTGEKVFLECVQDMDHENMFWYRQDPGLGLRLIYFSYDVKMKEKGDIPEGYSVSREKKERFSLILESASTNQTSMYLCASSSTRNQPQHFGDGTRLSIL.

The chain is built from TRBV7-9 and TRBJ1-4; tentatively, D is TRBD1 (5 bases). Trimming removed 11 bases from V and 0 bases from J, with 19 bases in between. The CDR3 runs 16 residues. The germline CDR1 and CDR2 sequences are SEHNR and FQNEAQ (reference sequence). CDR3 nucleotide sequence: TGTGCCGCGGGGGTCTTCGGCCGAGCAACTAATGAAAAACTGTTTTTT. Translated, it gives CAAGVFGRATNEKLFF.

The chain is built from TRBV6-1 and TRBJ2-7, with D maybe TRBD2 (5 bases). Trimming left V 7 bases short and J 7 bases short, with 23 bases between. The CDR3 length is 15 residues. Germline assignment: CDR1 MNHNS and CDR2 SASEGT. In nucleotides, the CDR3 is TGTGCCAGCAAGACCCGGGATACTCCTACGAGGGAGCAGTACTTC. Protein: CASKTRDTPTREQYF.